This T cell receptor beta chain was profiled in a study of blood T cell repertoires in COVID-19 (dated by TCRdb to the early 2020s). Background on the whole study: Samples from collaborators originated in the United States, Italy and Spain and spanned both the acute and convalescent phases of COVID-19. The material from the prospective study consisted of cDNA or gDNA derived from T cells, B-cell-depleted T cells, or PBMCs. The dataset comprised deeply sampled blood TCRbeta repertoires from subjects exposed to, actively infected with, or recovered from COVID-19. The repertoires were released in a freely available public database intended as a resource for research on the immune response to SARS-CoV-2. The samples were drawn from two sources: the first 160 participants of the ongoing ImmuneRACE study, and 1,254 subjects contributed by 6 global collaborators. Sample metadata almost always included a de-identified subject ID, COVID-19 status, age in years and sex. HLA class I and class II types, where available, came from metadata supplied by the sample provider rather than from assay-based typing. Overall results and qualifications from the work: The amount of clinical and demographic metadata varied by source and participant and was provided uncurated.

Relative to germline, V is missing 0 bases and J is missing 4 bases, with 8 bases of the junction outside any gene match. The germline V gene sets CDR1 to SGDLS and CDR2 to YYNGEE. Measured from the cysteine to the phenylalanine, the CDR3 is 16 residues long. CDR3 DNA is the only sequence kept; it has 48 bases, read in frame from the first base. Turning to this clone: Its antigen is still unknown. No base quality values were provided; no much bigger clone lies one nucleotide off.

In Seattle, one collaborating source enrolled patients while the infection was active and tracked those patients longitudinally over the course of disease. Each collaborating institution followed its own protocols to collect whole blood in K2EDTA tubes. Collaborator samples were shipped for TCRbeta analysis as frozen whole blood, isolated PBMCs, or DNA extracted from either sample type. TCRbeta CDR3 regions were amplified from genomic DNA using the immunoSEQ Assay, a bias-controlled multiplex PCR. The paper's processing steps were these. Within the assay, amplification of reference gene primers was used to estimate how many nucleated cells each sample contained. Sequence reads were collapsed and filtered to measure the absolute abundance of every unique TCRbeta CDR3 rearrangement. For each sample, productive Simpson clonality was calculated by taking the square root of Simpson's diversity index across productive rearrangements. The immuneACCESS repertoire file appears here via TCRdb, limited to in-frame rearrangements. These files lack a portion of the clones; in checked studies, under half of the deficit traces to unresolved V genes, and the cause of the others is not known. The V and J calls and clone size were taken over from that table, and D and trimming were inferred from the DNA. Present in this sample are some 220,000 clones, approximately 85% of which were seen just once. About 4.8% of the sample belongs to the ten largest clones.

This receptor was identified in a woman aged 70-85 years with COVID-19, enrolled during active disease. Recombination linked TRBV9 to TRBJ1-2, with TRBD1 identical over 8 junction bases. Sequences were obtained from peripheral blood. Here is the DNA: TGTGCCAGCAGCGTAGCACGGACAGGGCTAGGCTATGGCTACACCTTC. Its product reads: CASSVARTGLGYGYTF.